These 12 T cell receptor beta chains came from one sample sequenced in a study of T cells in women clearing cervical HPV infection. Sequenced by immunoSEQ multiplex PCR; TCRdb stores in-frame clones only, minus some. This sample's clone table lists fewer than 25,000 clones. The sequencing sample was made of blood buffy coat. The receptors shown here come from a woman between 18 and 70 years old with a cervical HPV16 infection that either progressed to CIN3+ or cleared (not recorded which).

Comment on this clone: The read terminates 3 residues before the CDR3 end, so the remaining end is supplied by the germline J gene. This chain uses TRBV7-3 with TRBJ2-3; D is possibly TRBD1 or TRBD2 (5 bases each). V gave up 2 bases and J gave up 1 base, with 10 bases separating them. This CDR3 spans 15 amino acids. Germline V gene data show CDR1 as SGHTA and CDR2 as FQGTGA. The CDR3 spells CASSLEGRGTDTQYF. The CDR3 bases that were read are TGTGCCAGCAGCTTAGAGGGCAGGGGCACAGATACG.

Comments on this clone: The DNA ends 3 residues before the CDR3 does, and the rest of the CDR3 is filled in from the germline J gene. The rearrangement uses TRBV19 and TRBJ1-2; 7 bases are a match to TRBD1. The CDR3 has 13 amino acids. Germline CDR1 LNHDA, CDR2 SQIVND (reference sequence). CDR3 region: CASSLQGWVDYTF. The CDR3 DNA, read in part, is TGTGCCAGTAGTTTACAGGGGTGGGTTGAC.

For this clone: The sequence runs out 3 residues before the end of the CDR3; the remainder is reconstructed from the germline J gene. This chain uses TRBV28 with TRBJ2-3, with 11 bases identical to TRBD1. CDR3 length: 17 residues. Germline V gene sequence: CDR1 MDHEN, CDR2 SYDVKM. The junction had 11 bases not matched to a gene; V was cut back by 4 bases and J by 5 bases. The CDR3 reads CASSSTGTGGFGDTQYF. The CDR3 DNA, read in part, is TGTGCCAGCAGTTCGACCGGGACAGGGGGTTTTGGAGATACG.

A note on this clone: The observed sequence ends 3 residues before the CDR3 terminus, with the missing tail filled in from the germline J gene. The V and J genes are TRBV7-2 and TRBJ1-2; tentatively, D is TRBD1 (5 bases). Germline V gene data show CDR1 as SGHTA and CDR2 as FQGNSA. The CDR3 is made up of 15 amino acids. The part of the CDR3 DNA that was read is TGTGCCAGCAGCTCGCCGGGACTAGCAGGTCCCGAC. It yields the protein CASSSPGLAGPD. The CDR3, in full, reads CASSSPGLAGPDYTF.

Comment on this clone: Read coverage stops 3 residues before the CDR3 terminus; the germline J gene supplies the remainder. This rearrangement joins TRBV2 to TRBJ2-1; no firm D call. V dropped 5 bases and J dropped 8 bases, with 7 bases sitting between them. This CDR3 is built from 11 residues. Germline V gene lookup returns CDR1 SNHLY and CDR2 FYNNEI. The CDR3 loop is CASSFKDEQFF. The DNA read from the CDR3 is TGTGCCAGCAGTTTTAAGGATGAG.

CDR3 region: CASSHLRLDTGELFF. The sequenced part of the CDR3 DNA is TGTGCCAGCAGCCATCTGCGTTTAGACACCGGGGAG. The J gene is TRBJ2-2, the V gene TRBV7-2; D is unresolved. The missing CDR3 end, 3 residues past where the read stops, is filled in from the germline J gene. The CDR3 sequence is 15 residues long. Looked up from germline, CDR1 is SGHTA and CDR2 is FQGNSA. The V and J ends lost 5 bases and 3 bases respectively, with 13 bases between them.

Turning to this clone: Sequencing ends 3 residues short of the CDR3 end; the germline J gene provides the rest. The V and J genes are TRBV6-1 and TRBJ2-1; TRBD2 aligns across 7 bases. V was clipped by 0 bases and J by 1 base; unmatched bases: 9. Germline V CDR1 and CDR2: MNHNS, SASEGT. The CDR3 totals 18 residues. Partial CDR3 DNA: TGTGCCAGCAGTGAAGCGCGGAGGGCTAGCGGATCCTACAATGAG. It is translated as CASSEARRASGSYNE. The full-length CDR3 reads as CASSEARRASGSYNEQFF.

With regard to this clone: The read comes to an end 3 residues before the CDR3 does, leaving the germline J gene to fill in the end. The chain joins TRBV29-1 to TRBJ2-4, with a tentative D call TRBD2 (7 bases). The germline gives CDR1 SQVTM, CDR2 ANQGSEA. The CDR3 length is 13 residues. CDR3 DNA (partial): TGCAGCGTTGGGAGGGGGGGACAAGAGACT. Translated: CSVGRGGQET. The CDR3, in full, reads CSVGRGGQETQYF.

CDR3: CASSDPGTSGIEETQYF. The CDR3 bases that were read are TGCGCCAGCAGCGATCCCGGGACTAGCGGGATAGAAGAGACG. The chain is built from TRBV5-1 and TRBJ2-3; 13 bases match TRBD2. With the read ending 3 residues before the CDR3 end, the germline J gene is used to fill in that end. The CDR3 extends over 17 amino acids. Per germline, CDR1 SGHRS and CDR2 YFSETQ. The full variable domain, completed using reference TRBV5-1 and TRBJ2-3, is KAGVTQTPRYLIKTRGQQVTLSCSPISGHRSVSWYQQTPGQGLQFLFEYFSETQRNKGNFPGRFSGRQFSNSRSEMNVSTLELGDSALYLCASSDPGTSGIEETQYFGPGTRLTVL.

Comment on this clone: The read comes to an end 3 residues before the CDR3 does, leaving the germline J gene to fill in the end. This chain joins TRBV5-1 and TRBJ2-1, with 7 bases aligning to TRBD1. Germline values: CDR1 SGHRS, CDR2 YFSETQ. The CDR3 spans 16 residues. The V segment lost 2 bases and the J segment 1 base; nucleotides outside the gene matches: 6. The CDR3 spells CASSFSTGESYNEQFF. CDR3 bases read: TGCGCCAGCAGCTTCTCTACAGGGGAGTCCTACAATGAG.

To note about this clone: Read coverage stops 3 residues before the CDR3 terminus; the germline J gene supplies the remainder. The gene calls are TRBV7-2 and TRBJ1-5; perhaps TRBD1 as D (6 bases). Trimming removed 5 bases at V and 3 bases at J, with 14 bases between. CDR3 length: 15 residues. Looked up from germline, CDR1 is SGHTA and CDR2 is FQGNSA. CDR3 bases read: TGTGCCAGCAGCCTGCAGACAGGCCTCAATCAGCCC. Translating it yields CASSLQTGLNQP. The CDR3 reads in full as CASSLQTGLNQPQHF. The full variable domain, rest sourced from reference TRBV7-2 and TRBJ1-5, is GAGVSQSPSNKVTEKGKDVELRCDPISGHTALYWYRQSLGQGLEFLIYFQGNSAPDKSGLPSDRFSAERTGGSVSTLTIQRTQQEDSAVYLCASSLQTGLNQPQHFGDGTRLSIL.

A remark on this clone: The read terminates 3 residues ahead of where the CDR3 ends, so the germline J gene completes it. The chain carries TRBV2 and TRBJ1-2; 7 bases line up with TRBD1. This CDR3 has 15 amino acids. CDR1 SNHLY and CDR2 FYNNEI come from the germline V gene. V lost 3 bases and J lost 1; bases outside the gene matches: 5. CDR3 DNA, as far as it was read: TGTGCCAGCAGTGAGGACAGGAATTATAACTATGGC. It encodes CASSEDRNYNYG. The CDR3 as a whole reads CASSEDRNYNYGYTF.